Reported below is one T cell receptor beta chain. Its antigen remains unidentified. Base-call qualities are not available, and no considerably larger clone is one nucleotide away. The CDR3 regions of human TCRbeta chains were analyzed by immunosequencing. Processing in the source paper ran as follows. TCRs in the repertoires were compared against a reference library of SARS-CoV-2-specific TCRs that had been generated with the MIRA antigen-specificity platform. Breadth was defined as the fraction of unique TCRs that were SARS-CoV-2-associated. Depth was defined as the fraction of total T cells that were SARS-CoV-2-associated. Using the MIRA data, each spike-specific TCR was assigned both to the spike region to which the TCR was reactive and to a CD4 or CD8 class. Log10-transformed breadth and depth values were compared by one-way ANOVA with Sidak's multiple comparisons tests. Held by TCRdb, this immuneACCESS table contains in-frame sequences only and omits some clones. Under half of the omission traces to an unresolved V gene where checked; the cause of the rest is unknown. D and trimming were read from the DNA, whereas the V and J calls and clone size are those reported in that table. This sample lists approximately 130,000 clones; about 89% were detected once. The ten largest clonotypes hold roughly 5.4% of the sample.

The time point tag for this specimen amounts to: baseline before first vaccination. Vaccinee samples came from UK trials COV001 and COV002, including a single-blind randomized controlled phase 2/3 trial of AZD1222 (ChAdOx1 nCoV-19) in healthy adults. For TCRbeta chain sequencing, PBMC samples were collected from trial participants at day 0 and at day 28 after the second dose. This sample was taken from a study of T cell responses to AZD1222 COVID-19 vaccine (dated by TCRdb to the early 2020s). In terms of the full investigation: Because spike-specific TCR depth and breadth did not differ between the two schedules, AZD1222 recipients who got a second dose at roughly 4 weeks were pooled with those who got a second dose at roughly 12 weeks. Trial participants were enrolled by age into 18-55, 56-69 and 70-plus year subgroups, with roughly 160, 29 and 62 TCR-sequenced participants respectively. TCR sequencing was performed for 230 to 250 trial participants, of whom around 200 were given two doses of AZD1222 and some 26 were given two doses of MenACWY control vaccine.

Counted from cysteine to phenylalanine, this CDR3 has 14 amino acids. The DNA shown is the 42-base CDR3, in frame from base 1. V lost 7 bases and J lost 4 bases; the stretch between them is 13 bases long. CDR1 and CDR2 (LGHDT, YNNKEL) derive from the germline V gene (reference sequence). Overall study outcomes, separate from this receptor: Conclusions about previously exposed vaccinees are limited, since just six AZD1222 recipients were seropositive for SARS-CoV-2 at baseline. Most participants were white British and females outnumbered males, and the authors suggested that clonal diversity may have been underestimated. Nearly half of unique spike-specific TCRs reportedly recognized epitopes outside regions mutated in the B.1.351 and B.1.1.7 variants. Because no day 14 peak-response samples were available, repertoires were characterized only after the peak T cell response. Spike-specific TCR breadth and depth rose significantly after two AZD1222 doses compared with day 0 and with MenACWY recipients. In the small 56-69-year group, the increase in depth fell short of significance, most likely because of low power. CD4 TCRs associated with the vaccine covered the entire spike protein, and the dominant responses were in regions 160-218 and 743-854.

The chain is encoded by TRBV3-1 (or the pseudogene TRBV3-2) joined to TRBJ2-2, with the D call perhaps TRBD1 or TRBD2, each one matching 5 bases. The input for sequencing was peripheral blood, taken on day 0 of AZD1222 vaccination. The receptor was derived from an adult in good health. The CDR3 in this case is CASTYWGTTGELFF. The DNA sequence follows: TGTGCCAGCACCTACTGGGGGACCACCGGGGAGCTGTTTTTT.